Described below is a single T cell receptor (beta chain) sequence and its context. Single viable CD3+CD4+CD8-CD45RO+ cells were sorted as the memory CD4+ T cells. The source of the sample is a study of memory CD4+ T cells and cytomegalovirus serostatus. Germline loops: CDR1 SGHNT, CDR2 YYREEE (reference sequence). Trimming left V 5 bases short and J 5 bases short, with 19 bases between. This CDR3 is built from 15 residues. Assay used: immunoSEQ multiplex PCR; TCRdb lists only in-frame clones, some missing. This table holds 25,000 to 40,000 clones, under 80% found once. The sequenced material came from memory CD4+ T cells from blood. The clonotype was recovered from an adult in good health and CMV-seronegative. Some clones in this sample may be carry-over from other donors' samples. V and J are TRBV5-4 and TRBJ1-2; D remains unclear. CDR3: CASRPFQAPRYGYTF. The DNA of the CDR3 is TGTGCCAGCAGACCCTTTCAGGCACCGAGGTATGGCTACACCTTC.